The TCR beta chain described here comes from a study of T cells in localized non-small cell lung cancer. Study-level points and caveats: Heterogeneity cannot be ruled out, as sequencing used one tumor region only. The greatest T cell clonality was found in uninvolved adjacent lung (higher than in tumor). Longer overall survival was seen with higher T cell density measured in blood. Adjacent lung tissue had a median around 50 of the top 100 clones found in the tumor.

Sequencing used immunoSEQ multiplex PCR; TCRdb keeps in-frame clones, though not all of them. Of 35,000 to 45,000 clones detected, more than 70% appear once; the ten largest clones hold about 2.6%. As for this clone: Its target is not known.

Deletions cut 3 bases from V and 5 bases from J, with 24 bases between. Germline assignment: CDR1 SGHDT and CDR2 YYEEEE. The CDR3 is made up of 18 amino acids. The rearrangement uses TRBV5-6 and TRBJ2-1, with D unclear. This clonotype was sampled from a female donor over 55 with stage I squamous cell lung carcinoma. Sequenced material: peripheral blood, taken before any cancer treatment. CDR3 sequence (DNA): TGTGCCAGCAGCTCGCTCCTTGGTGGGGTAGGTTTCAACAATGAGCAGTTCTTC. Translating it yields CASSSLLGGVGFNNEQFF. Full variable domain (outside the CDR3, taken from reference TRBV5-6 and TRBJ2-1): DAGVTQSPTHLIKTRGQQVTLRCSPKSGHDTVSWYQQALGQGPQFIFQYYEEEERQRGNFPDRFSGHQFPNYSSELNVNALLLGDSALYLCASSSLLGGVGFNNEQFFGPGTRLTVL.